What follows are 14 T cell receptor beta chains derived from one specimen sequenced in a study of OX40 agonist ivuxolimab in advanced cancers. Profiling relied on immunoSEQ multiplex PCR, and the TCRdb table lists in-frame clones only, not all of them. The data hold some 16,000 clones, with 60% to 85% observed a single time. Sequencing used CD4+ or CD8+ T cells sorted from blood, obtained in a trial of the OX40 agonist ivuxolimab. Receptors originate from an adult with an advanced solid tumor such as melanoma, head and neck, liver or kidney cancer.

The chain has TRBV4-1 and TRBJ1-1; D gene unclear. The CDR3 totals 14 residues. With 1 base removed from V and 6 bases from J, the gap between germline ends came to 12 bases. CDR1 and CDR2 from the germline V gene are MGHRA and YSYEKL. The CDR3 DNA sequence: TGCGCCAGCAGCCAAGCTTCGGGAAGGGCTGAAGCTTTCTTT. This gives the protein CASSQASGRAEAFF.

V gene TRBV4-2 combines with J gene TRBJ1-1, with 11 bases identical to TRBD1. Unmatched junction bases numbered 4, after V lost 0 bases and J lost 4 bases. The CDR3 consists of 16 residues. Germline CDR1 reads LGHNA; CDR2 reads YNFKEQ. CDR3 protein: CASSQEAGQGATEAFF. CDR3 coding DNA: TGTGCCAGCAGCCAAGAAGCCGGACAGGGGGCCACTGAAGCTTTCTTT.

The chain uses TRBV7-9 and TRBJ2-3; D remains ambiguous. Germline V gives CDR1 SEHNR, CDR2 FQNEAQ (reference sequence). The CDR3 totals 14 residues. V shed 5 bases and J shed 2 bases, with 11 bases lying between them. The CDR3 sequence is CASSQTYFTDTQYF. DNA for the CDR3: TGTGCCAGCAGCCAGACGTATTTCACAGATACGCAGTATTTT. Complete variable domain (other parts from reference TRBV7-9 and TRBJ2-3): DTGVSQNPRHKITKRGQNVTFRCDPISEHNRLYWYRQTLGQGPEFLTYFQNEAQLEKSRLLSDRFSAERPKGSFSTLEIQRTEQGDSAMYLCASSQTYFTDTQYFGPGTRLTVL.

The J gene is TRBJ2-7, the V gene TRBV5-8; D gene ambiguous. The CDR3 has 12 amino acids. Trimming shortened V by 1 base and J by 2 bases, and 4 bases separated the two germline ends. Germline assignment: CDR1 SGHTS and CDR2 YDEGEE. The CDR3 DNA reads TGTGCCAGCAGCTTGTCCCCCTACGAGCAGTACTTC. It specifies CASSLSPYEQYF.

This clone was observed a handful of times. The chain joins TRBV5-5 to TRBJ1-2, with unresolved D. This CDR3 contains 15 residues. The V gene lost 4 bases and the J gene lost 5 bases, with 18 bases spanning the gap. Germline V lookup: CDR1 SGHKS, CDR2 YYEKEE (reference sequence). The CDR3 region is CASSVGTFISYGYTF. Written as DNA, the CDR3 is TGTGCCAGCAGCGTGGGTACCTTCATCTCTTATGGCTACACCTTC.

The gene calls are TRBV11-3 and TRBJ1-1; a weak D match, TRBD1 (5 bases). Deletions cut 7 bases from V and 1 base from J, with 19 bases between. The CDR3 consists of 16 residues. Germline assignment: CDR1 SGHNT and CDR2 YENEEA. The CDR3 reads CASNDRRTRANTEAFF. The CDR3 nucleotides read TGTGCCAGCAACGACCGGAGGACACGGGCGAACACTGAAGCTTTCTTT.

The table lists this clone with a few counts. The genes are TRBV27 and TRBJ2-5; 10 bases are shared with TRBD2. The CDR3 contains 16 residues. With 6 bases clipped from V and 5 bases from J, the junction kept 12 bases outside the gene matches. The germline gives CDR1 MNHEY, CDR2 SMNVEV (reference sequence). The CDR3 sequence is CASSPLAGSDGETQYF. DNA of the CDR3: TGTGCCAGCAGCCCACTAGCGGGGTCCGATGGGGAGACCCAGTACTTC.

The chain links TRBV7-9 to TRBJ1-5; no definite D call. The CDR3 has 13 residues. Trimming removed 5 bases at V and 0 bases at J, with 5 bases between. CDR1 is SEHNR and CDR2 is FQNEAQ in the germline V gene (reference sequence). The CDR3 reads CASSRNSNQPQHF. Written as DNA, the CDR3 is TGTGCCAGCAGCCGGAATAGCAATCAGCCCCAGCATTTT.

The rearrangement joins TRBV6-6 to TRBJ2-7; TRBD1 aligns across 7 bases. The J segment lost 2 bases and the V segment lost 4 bases, leaving 5 bases of the junction unmatched. CDR3 size: 14 residues. Germline lookup yields CDR1 MNHNY and CDR2 SVGAGI (reference sequence). The CDR3 DNA reads TGTGCCAGCAGTTCAGGACAGGTCACCTACGAGCAGTACTTC. Protein: CASSSGQVTYEQYF.

This chain links TRBV7-2 with TRBJ2-7, with a tentative D call TRBD2 (6 bases). Germline loops: CDR1 SGHTA, CDR2 FQGNSA. V gave up 1 base and J gave up 4 bases, with 11 bases separating them. The CDR3 is 14 residues long. The CDR3 bases are TGTGCCAGCAGCTTAGATCTAGGAGGGTACGAGCAGTACTTC. Translating gives CASSLDLGGYEQYF. The variable domain in full, with the rest retrieved from reference TRBV7-2 and TRBJ2-7, is GAGVSQSPSNKVTEKGKDVELRCDPISGHTALYWYRQSLGQGLEFLIYFQGNSAPDKSGLPSDRFSAERTGGSVSTLTIQRTQQEDSAVYLCASSLDLGGYEQYFGPGTRLTVT.

The chain links TRBV11-1 to TRBJ2-7, with a weak D call TRBD2 (6 bases). The V end was cut by 5 bases, the J end by 3 bases, with 11 bases between. The CDR3 totals 13 residues. Germline V gives CDR1 SGHAT, CDR2 FQDESV (reference sequence). CDR3 in DNA: TGTGCCAGCAGCGCGGGACCAAACTACGAGCAGTACTTC. Its protein product is CASSAGPNYEQYF.

This chain connects TRBV11-2 to TRBJ2-1, with 9 bases matching TRBD1. J gave up 12 bases and V 1 base, and 7 bases lay outside the gene matches. Looked up from germline, CDR1 is SGHAT and CDR2 is FQNNGV. The CDR3 sequence is 14 residues long. As DNA, the CDR3 is TGTGCCAGCAGCTTAGTTCAGCCGGGACAGGGGCAGTTCTTC. The encoded protein is CASSLVQPGQGQFF. Together with reference TRBV11-2 and TRBJ2-1, the CDR3 gives the full variable domain: EAGVAQSPRYKIIEKRQSVAFWCNPISGHATLYWYQQILGQGPKLLIQFQNNGVVDDSQLPKDRFSAERLKGVDSTLKIQPAKLEDSAVYLCASSLVQPGQGQFFGPGTRLTVL.

By frequency in the sample, this clone is medium-sized. The CDR3 loop reads CASSQEAGNTEAFF. Here the CDR3 DNA reads TGCGCCAGCAGCCAAGAAGCGGGGAACACTGAAGCTTTCTTT. The gene calls are TRBV4-3 and TRBJ1-1, with D hard to call. Trimming removed 0 bases from V and 1 base from J, with 6 bases in between. The CDR3 is 14 amino acids. Germline V CDR1 and CDR2: LGHNA, YSLEER.

This chain uses TRBV7-3 with TRBJ1-2, with TRBD1 matching over 7 bases. Germline CDR1 and CDR2: SGHTA and FQGTGA. The CDR3 length is 16 residues. After removal of 2 bases from V and 4 bases from J, the junction contained 10 bases not matched to a gene. For the CDR3, the DNA is TGTGCCAGCAGCTTAGACGGGACAGCCCTTCGCTATGGCTACACCTTC. Amino acid sequence: CASSLDGTALRYGYTF.